Included here is one T cell receptor (beta chain) sequence, with context. Its antigen is as yet unknown. From germline, CDR1 is SGHVS and CDR2 FNYEAQ. The CDR3 sequence is 15 residues long. Germline trimming cut 5 bases from V and 4 bases from J; bases unmatched to any gene: 5. The data derive from a study of T cell responses to AZD1222 COVID-19 vaccine. Study-wide results and limits: Targeting of unmutated variant regions was reportedly seen in nearly half of spike-specific TCRs. Across spike, vaccine-associated CD4 TCRs were found, dominant at 160-218 and 743-854. Seropositive AZD1222 recipients at baseline numbered only five or six. The donor cohort was predominantly white British with a female majority, and clonal diversity may have been underestimated.

Clones were read by immunoSEQ multiplex PCR, and TCRdb kept only the in-frame ones, dropping some. The sample has more than 100,000 clones, roughly 90% seen once. Here the sequenced sample was peripheral blood, taken 28 days after the second AZD1222 dose. The receptor comes from an adult who received the AZD1222 COVID-19 vaccine. This chain uses TRBV7-6 with TRBJ1-6; TRBD1 aligns across 7 bases. The CDR3, as DNA: TGTGCCAGCAGCCCAGGGACAGCGTATAATTCACCCCTCCACTTT. Translating gives CASSPGTAYNSPLHF. Complete variable domain (other parts from reference TRBV7-6 and TRBJ1-6): GAGVSQSPRYKVTKRGQDVALRCDPISGHVSLYWYRQALGQGPEFLTYFNYEAQQDKSGLPNDRFSAERPEGSISTLTIQRTEQRDSAMYRCASSPGTAYNSPLHFGNGTRLTVT.